This T cell receptor beta chain comes out of a study of identical twins. The study's findings and limits: Twin sharing of out-of-frame TCR alpha was underestimated by models in monozygotic pairs. Clonotypes of the beta chain that were abundant in cord blood carried fewer insertions (memory repertoires showed none).

A universal primer site came from template switching; cDNA carried unique molecular identifiers. A single record per CDR3 protein comes from TCRdb applying MiXCR to the 5' RACE reads. Counted here are about 530,000 distinct CDR3 sequences, 12% to 15% occurring once; the ten biggest clones make up 0.35% to 0.45%. This clonotype was seen at least ten times. Its antigen is unknown. Healthy Caucasians alone served as donors. The sample also formed part of further work on yellow fever vaccine responses in identical twins.

Material: CD4+ T cells sorted from blood. The source is a young woman in good health.

CDR3 residues: CATSDLRGSNEQFF. The CDR3 DNA sequence: TGTGCCACCAGTGATTTGCGGGGGAGCAATGAGCAGTTCTTC. The V gene is TRBV24-1, the J gene TRBJ2-1; a weak D match, TRBD2 (6 bases). The germline V gene encodes CDR1 KGHDR and CDR2 SFDVKD. This CDR3 has 14 amino acids. V lost 0 bases and J lost 6, with 8 bases in between.